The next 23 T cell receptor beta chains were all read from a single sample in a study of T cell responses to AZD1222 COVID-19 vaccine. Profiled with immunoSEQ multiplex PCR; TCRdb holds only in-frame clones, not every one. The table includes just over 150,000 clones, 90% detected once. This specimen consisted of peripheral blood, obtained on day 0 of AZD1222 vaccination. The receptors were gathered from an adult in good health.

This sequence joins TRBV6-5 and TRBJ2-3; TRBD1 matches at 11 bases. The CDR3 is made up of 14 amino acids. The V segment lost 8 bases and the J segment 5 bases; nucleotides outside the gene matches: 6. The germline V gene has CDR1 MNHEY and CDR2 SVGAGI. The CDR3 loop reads CASRKGTGGDTQYF. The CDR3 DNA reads TGTGCCAGCCGGAAGGGGACAGGGGGAGATACGCAGTATTTT.

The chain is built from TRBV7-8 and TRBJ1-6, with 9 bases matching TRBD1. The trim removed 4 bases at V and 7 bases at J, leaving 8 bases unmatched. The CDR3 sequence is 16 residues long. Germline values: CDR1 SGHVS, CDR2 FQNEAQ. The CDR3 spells CASSSTGGLENSPLHF. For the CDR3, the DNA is TGTGCCAGCAGCTCCACAGGGGGCTTGGAAAATTCACCCCTCCACTTT.

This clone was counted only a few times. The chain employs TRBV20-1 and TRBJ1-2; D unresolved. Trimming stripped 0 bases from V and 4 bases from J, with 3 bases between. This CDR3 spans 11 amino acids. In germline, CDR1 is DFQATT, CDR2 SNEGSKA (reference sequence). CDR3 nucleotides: TGCAGTGCTAGAGAGGGCTATGGCTACACCTTC. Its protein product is CSAREGYGYTF.

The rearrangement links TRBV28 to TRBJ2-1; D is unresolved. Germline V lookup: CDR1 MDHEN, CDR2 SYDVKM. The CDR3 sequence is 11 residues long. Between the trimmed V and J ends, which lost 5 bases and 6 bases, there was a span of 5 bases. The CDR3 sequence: CASSLTNEQFF. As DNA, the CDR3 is TGTGCCAGCAGTCTGACCAATGAGCAGTTCTTC.

The CDR3 DNA sequence: TGCGCCAGCAGGGACGGACAGTACTACACCTTC. It codes for CASRDGQYYTF. The chain couples TRBV5-1 to TRBJ1-2; D may be TRBD1 (6 bases). The CDR3 consists of 11 residues. CDR1 SGHRS and CDR2 YFSETQ come from the germline V gene. V dropped 5 bases and J dropped 10 bases, with 12 bases sitting between them.

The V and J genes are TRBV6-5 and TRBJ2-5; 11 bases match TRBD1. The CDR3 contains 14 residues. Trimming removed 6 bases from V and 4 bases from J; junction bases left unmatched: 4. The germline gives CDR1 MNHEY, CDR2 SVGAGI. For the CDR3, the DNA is TGTGCCAGCAGAAGGGACAGGGGGTTAGAGACCCAGTACTTC. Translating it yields CASRRDRGLETQYF.

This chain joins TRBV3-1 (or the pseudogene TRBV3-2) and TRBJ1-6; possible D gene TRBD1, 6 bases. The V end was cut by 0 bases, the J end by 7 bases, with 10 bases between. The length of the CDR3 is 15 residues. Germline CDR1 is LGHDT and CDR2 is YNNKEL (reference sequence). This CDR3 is CASSQEQGLNSPLHF. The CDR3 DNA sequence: TGTGCCAGCAGCCAAGAACAGGGACTAAATTCACCCCTCCACTTT.

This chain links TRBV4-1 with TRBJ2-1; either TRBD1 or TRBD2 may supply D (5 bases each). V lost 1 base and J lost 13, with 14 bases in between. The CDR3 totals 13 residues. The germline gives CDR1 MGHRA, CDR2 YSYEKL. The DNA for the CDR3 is TGCGCCAGCAGCCAAGTTGGGACCCTAGCCCAGTTCTTC. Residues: CASSQVGTLAQFF.

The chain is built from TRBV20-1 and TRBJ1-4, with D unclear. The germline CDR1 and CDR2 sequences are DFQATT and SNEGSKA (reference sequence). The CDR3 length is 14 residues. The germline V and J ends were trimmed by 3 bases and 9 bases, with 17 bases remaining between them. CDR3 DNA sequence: TGCAGTGCTAGTACGCGGGATATCCGAAAAAAACTGTTTTTT. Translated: CSASTRDIRKKLFF.

The CDR3 reads CAWSLGRFSGNTIYF. Here the CDR3 DNA reads TGTGCCTGGAGTTTGGGACGCTTCTCTGGAAACACCATATATTTT. The rearrangement joins TRBV30 to TRBJ1-3, with D perhaps TRBD1 (5 bases). V dropped 2 bases and J dropped 0 bases, with 11 bases sitting between them. Germline V lookup: CDR1 GTSNPN, CDR2 SVGIG (reference sequence). CDR3 size: 15 residues.

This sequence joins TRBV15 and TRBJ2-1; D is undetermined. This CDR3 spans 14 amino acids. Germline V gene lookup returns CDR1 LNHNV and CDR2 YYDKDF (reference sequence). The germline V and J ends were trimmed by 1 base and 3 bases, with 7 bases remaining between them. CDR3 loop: CATSRGTYYNEQFF. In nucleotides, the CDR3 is TGTGCCACCAGCAGAGGGACGTACTACAATGAGCAGTTCTTC.

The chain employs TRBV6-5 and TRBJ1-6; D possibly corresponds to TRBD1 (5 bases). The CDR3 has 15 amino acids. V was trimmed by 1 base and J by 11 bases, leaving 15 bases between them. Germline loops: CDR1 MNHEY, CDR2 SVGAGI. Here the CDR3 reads CASSYLQGAGAPLHF. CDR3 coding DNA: TGTGCCAGCAGTTACTTGCAGGGAGCGGGTGCACCCCTCCACTTT.

The CDR3 region is CASSLGGRGGELFF. The CDR3 coding sequence is TGTGCCAGCAGTCTCGGGGGGCGCGGCGGGGAGCTGTTTTTT. This sequence joins TRBV25-1 and TRBJ2-2, with D perhaps TRBD2 (7 bases). CDR3 length equals 14 residues. Per germline, CDR1 MGHDK and CDR2 SYGVNS. Deletions cut 5 bases from V and 7 bases from J, with 14 bases between.

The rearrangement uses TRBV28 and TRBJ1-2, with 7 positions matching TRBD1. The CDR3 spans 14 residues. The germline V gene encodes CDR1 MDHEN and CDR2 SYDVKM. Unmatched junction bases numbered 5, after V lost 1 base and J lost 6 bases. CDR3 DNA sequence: TGTGCCAGCAGTTTATTTGACAGGGACGATGGCTACACCTTC. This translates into CASSLFDRDDGYTF.

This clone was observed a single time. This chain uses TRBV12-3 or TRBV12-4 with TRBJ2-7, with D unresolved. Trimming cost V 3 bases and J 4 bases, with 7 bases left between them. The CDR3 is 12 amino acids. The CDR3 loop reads CASSFSEYEQYF. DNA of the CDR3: TGTGCCAGCAGTTTCTCCGAGTACGAGCAGTACTTC.

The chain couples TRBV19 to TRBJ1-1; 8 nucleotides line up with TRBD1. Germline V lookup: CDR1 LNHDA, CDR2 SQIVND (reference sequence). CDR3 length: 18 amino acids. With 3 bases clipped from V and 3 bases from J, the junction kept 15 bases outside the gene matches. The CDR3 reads CASSMKVVGQGRYTEAFF. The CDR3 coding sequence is TGTGCCAGTAGTATGAAGGTCGTAGGACAGGGAAGATACACTGAAGCTTTCTTT.

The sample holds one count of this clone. CDR3 DNA sequence: TGTGCCAGCAGCAGGACTAGCGGGAAGACATACGAGCAGTACTTC. This encodes CASSRTSGKTYEQYF. V is TRBV14 and J is TRBJ2-7; 12 bases are shared with TRBD2. The CDR3 runs 15 residues. V dropped 5 bases and J dropped 4; count of bases not matched to a gene: 6. CDR1 is SGHDN, CDR2 FVKESK, per germline.

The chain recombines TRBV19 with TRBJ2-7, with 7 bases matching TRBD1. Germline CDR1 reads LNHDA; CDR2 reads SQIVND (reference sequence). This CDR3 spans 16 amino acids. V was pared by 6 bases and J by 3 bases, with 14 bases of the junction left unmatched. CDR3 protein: CASSPLRGRKVYEQYF. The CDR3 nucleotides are TGTGCCAGTAGCCCGCTTAGGGGGCGGAAAGTCTACGAGCAGTACTTC.

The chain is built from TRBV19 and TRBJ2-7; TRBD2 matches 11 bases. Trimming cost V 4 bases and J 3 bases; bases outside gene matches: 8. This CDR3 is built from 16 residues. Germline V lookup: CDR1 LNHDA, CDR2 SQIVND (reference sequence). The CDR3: CASSTLAGGGVYEQYF. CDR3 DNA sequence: TGTGCCAGTAGTACTCTAGCGGGAGGAGGGGTCTACGAGCAGTACTTC.

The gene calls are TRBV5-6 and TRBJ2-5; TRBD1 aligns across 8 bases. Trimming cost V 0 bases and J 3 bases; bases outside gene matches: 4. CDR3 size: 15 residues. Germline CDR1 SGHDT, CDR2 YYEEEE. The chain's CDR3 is CASSLGTGKKETQYF. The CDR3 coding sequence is TGTGCCAGCAGCTTGGGGACAGGGAAAAAAGAGACCCAGTACTTC.

The CDR3, as DNA: TGTGCCAGCTCACCAGGGACCGCCCTCGGCGAGCAGTACTTC. Protein sequence: CASSPGTALGEQYF. The V call is TRBV18, the J call TRBJ2-7; D is perhaps TRBD1 or TRBD2 (5 bases each). The CDR3 extends over 14 amino acids. Trimming cost V 2 bases and J 6 bases, with 14 bases left between them. Germline V gene lookup returns CDR1 KGHSH and CDR2 LQKENI. Complete variable domain (other parts from reference TRBV18 and TRBJ2-7): NAGVMQNPRHLVRRRGQEARLRCSPMKGHSHVYWYRQLPEEGLKFMVYLQKENIIDESGMPKERFSAEFPKEGPSILRIQQVVRGDSAAYFCASSPGTALGEQYFGPGTRLTVT.

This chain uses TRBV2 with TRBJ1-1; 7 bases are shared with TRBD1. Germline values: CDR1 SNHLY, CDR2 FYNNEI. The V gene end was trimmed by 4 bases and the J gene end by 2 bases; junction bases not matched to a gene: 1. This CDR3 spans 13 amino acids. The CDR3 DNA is TGTGCCAGCAGTGTAGGGGGCAACACTGAAGCTTTCTTT. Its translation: CASSVGGNTEAFF. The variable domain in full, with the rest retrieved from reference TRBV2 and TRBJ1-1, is EPEVTQTPSHQVTQMGQEVILRCVPISNHLYFYWYRQILGQKVEFLVSFYNNEISEKSEIFDDQFSVERPDGSNFTLKIRSTKLEDSAMYFCASSVGGNTEAFFGQGTRLTVV.

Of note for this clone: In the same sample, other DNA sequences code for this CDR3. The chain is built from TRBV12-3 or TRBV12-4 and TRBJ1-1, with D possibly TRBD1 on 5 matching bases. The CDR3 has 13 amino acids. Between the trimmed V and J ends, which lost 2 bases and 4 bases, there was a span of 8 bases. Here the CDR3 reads CASSLNGGTEAFF. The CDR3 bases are TGTGCCAGCAGTTTAAACGGGGGCACTGAAGCTTTCTTT.